These 9 T cell receptor beta chains came from one sample sequenced in a study of blood T cell repertoires in COVID-19. Sequencing was performed with immunoSEQ multiplex PCR; in TCRdb, only in-frame clones are kept and a portion is missing. The sample has 180,000 or so clones; approximately 85% are singletons. The sample taken for sequencing was peripheral blood. These receptors all come from a woman aged 80 or over with acute or convalescent COVID-19.

V and J are TRBV27 and TRBJ1-5, with 8 positions matching TRBD1. Germline assignment: CDR1 MNHEY and CDR2 SMNVEV (reference sequence). The V and J ends lost 5 bases and 0 bases, in that order; junction bases with no gene match: 6. The CDR3 has 16 residues. The CDR3 protein is CASSPLGQGSNQPQHF. In nucleotides, the CDR3 is TGTGCCAGCAGTCCCCTCGGACAGGGTAGCAATCAGCCCCAGCATTTT.

The chain carries TRBV4-1 and TRBJ2-1, with D tentatively TRBD2 (5 bases). Germline V gene lookup returns CDR1 MGHRA and CDR2 YSYEKL. With 4 bases removed from V and 8 bases from J, the gap between germline ends came to 12 bases. The CDR3 runs to 13 residues. The CDR3, as DNA: TGCGCCAGCAGCCGATCTTTTAGCGATGAGCAGTTCTTC. This translates into CASSRSFSDEQFF.

The chain recombines TRBV9 with TRBJ2-2; tentative D call: TRBD2 (5 bases). CDR1 is SGDLS, CDR2 YYNGEE, per germline. The V gene lost 4 bases and the J gene lost 7 bases, with 20 bases spanning the gap. The CDR3 contains 16 residues. The CDR3 spells CASSPLRTSRVGELFF. DNA of the CDR3: TGTGCCAGCAGCCCCCTCCGGACTTCGAGGGTCGGGGAGCTGTTTTTT.

The chain uses TRBV27 and TRBJ2-7; maybe TRBD2 (6 bases). Between the trimmed V and J ends, which lost 4 bases and 4 bases, there was a span of 17 bases. The CDR3 runs 15 residues. Germline-derived CDR1 and CDR2 are MNHEY and SMNVEV (reference sequence). The CDR3 coding sequence is TGTGCCAGCAGTTCCCCCCAGCGGGCACTATACGAGCAGTACTTC. The encoded protein is CASSSPQRALYEQYF.

The chain employs TRBV21-1 and TRBJ1-2; TRBD1 reflects the table's D call only, with no check against the DNA. TRBV21-1 is designated a pseudogene. The CDR3 is made up of 13 amino acids. The CDR3 is CASTLTGAYGYTF. The CDR3, as DNA: TGTGCCAGCACCTTGACAGGGGCCTATGGCTACACCTTC.

V usage is TRBV5-4 and J usage is TRBJ1-2, with 7 bases lining up with TRBD1. The CDR3 is 15 amino acids. Germline V lookup: CDR1 SGHNT, CDR2 YYREEE (reference sequence). V trimming: 7 bases; J trimming: 4 bases; junction bases outside the gene matches: 13. DNA for the CDR3: TGTGCCAGCTCTCAGGGGGGCACCCCCTTCTATGGCTACACCTTC. Protein product: CASSQGGTPFYGYTF.

This sequence joins TRBV6-5 and TRBJ1-3, with D possibly matching TRBD1 (5 bases). Germline V lookup: CDR1 MNHEY, CDR2 SVGAGI. Trimming took 6 bases from V and 0 from J, leaving 9 bases between them. This CDR3 is built from 14 residues. CDR3 DNA: TGTGCCAGCAGGGGACTAAGCTCTGGAAACACCATATATTTT. It codes for CASRGLSSGNTIYF.

J is TRBJ2-5 and V is TRBV7-9, with 8 positions matching TRBD2. The V and J ends lost 5 bases and 3 bases, in that order; junction bases with no gene match: 11. The CDR3 sequence is 16 residues long. The germline V gene has CDR1 SEHNR and CDR2 FQNEAQ (reference sequence). CDR3 sequence reads: CASSANGLASKETQYF. CDR3 sequence (DNA): TGTGCCAGCAGCGCAAATGGACTAGCCAGTAAAGAGACCCAGTACTTC.

This chain links TRBV19 with TRBJ2-1, with D possibly being TRBD2 (7 bases). CDR3 length equals 17 residues. Trimming took 6 bases from V and 6 from J, leaving 24 bases between them. Germline CDR1 is LNHDA and CDR2 is SQIVND (reference sequence). For the CDR3, the DNA is TGTGCCAGTAGGCCTTCTTGGGTGTGGGGGGGCAGCAATGAGCAGTTCTTC. It is translated as CASRPSWVWGGSNEQFF.